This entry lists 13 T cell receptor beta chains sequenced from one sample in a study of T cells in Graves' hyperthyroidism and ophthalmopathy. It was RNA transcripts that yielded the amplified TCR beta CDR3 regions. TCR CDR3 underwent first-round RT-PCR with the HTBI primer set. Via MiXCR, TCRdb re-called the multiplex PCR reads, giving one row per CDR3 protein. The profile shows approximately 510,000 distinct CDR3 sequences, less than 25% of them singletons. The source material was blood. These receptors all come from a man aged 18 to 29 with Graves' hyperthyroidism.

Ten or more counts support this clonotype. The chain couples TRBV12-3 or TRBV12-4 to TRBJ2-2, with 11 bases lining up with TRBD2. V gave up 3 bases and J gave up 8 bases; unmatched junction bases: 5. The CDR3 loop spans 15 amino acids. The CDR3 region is CASSFSSGGPGELFF. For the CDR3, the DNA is TGTGCCAGCAGTTTCTCTAGCGGGGGGCCAGGGGAGCTGTTTTTT.

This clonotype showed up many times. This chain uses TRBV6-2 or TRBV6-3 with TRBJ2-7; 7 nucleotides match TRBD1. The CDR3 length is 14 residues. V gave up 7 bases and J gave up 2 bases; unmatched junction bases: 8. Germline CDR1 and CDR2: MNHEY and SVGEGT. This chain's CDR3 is CASTEGALTYEQYF. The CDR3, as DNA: TGTGCCAGCACTGAGGGGGCCCTGACCTACGAGCAGTACTTC.

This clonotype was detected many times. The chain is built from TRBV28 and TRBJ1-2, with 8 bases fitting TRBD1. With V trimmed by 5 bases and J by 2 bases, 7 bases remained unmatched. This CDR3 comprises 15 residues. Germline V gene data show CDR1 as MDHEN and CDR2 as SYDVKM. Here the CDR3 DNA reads TGTGCCAGCAGTCCCTACAGGGGGGGCAACTATGGCTACACCTTC. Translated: CASSPYRGGNYGYTF.

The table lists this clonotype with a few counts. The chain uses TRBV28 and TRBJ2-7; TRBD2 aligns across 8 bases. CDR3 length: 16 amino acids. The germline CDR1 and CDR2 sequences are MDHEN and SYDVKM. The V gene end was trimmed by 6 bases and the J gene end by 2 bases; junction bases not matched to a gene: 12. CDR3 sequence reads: CASSPKTSGHTYEQYF. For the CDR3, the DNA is TGTGCCAGCAGCCCTAAAACTAGCGGCCATACCTACGAGCAGTACTTC.

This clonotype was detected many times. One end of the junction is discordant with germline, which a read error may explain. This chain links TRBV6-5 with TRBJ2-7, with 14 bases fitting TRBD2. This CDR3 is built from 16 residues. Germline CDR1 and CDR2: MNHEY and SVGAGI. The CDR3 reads CASSYYGTSGGYEQYF. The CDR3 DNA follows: TGTGCCAGCAGCTACTATGGGACTAGCGGGGGCTACGAGCAGTACTTC.

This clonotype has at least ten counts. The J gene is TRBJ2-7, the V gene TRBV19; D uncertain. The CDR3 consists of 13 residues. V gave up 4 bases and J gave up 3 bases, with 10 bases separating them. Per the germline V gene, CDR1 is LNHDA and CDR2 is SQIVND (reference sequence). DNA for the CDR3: TGTGCCAGTAGTAGTGGAGTTAACTACGAGCAGTACTTC. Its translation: CASSSGVNYEQYF. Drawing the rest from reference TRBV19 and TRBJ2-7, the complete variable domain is DGGITQSPKYLFRKEGQNVTLSCEQNLNHDAMYWYRQDPGQGLRLIYYSQIVNDFQKGDIAEGYSVSREKKESFPLTVTSAQKNPTAFYLCASSSGVNYEQYFGPGTRLTVT.

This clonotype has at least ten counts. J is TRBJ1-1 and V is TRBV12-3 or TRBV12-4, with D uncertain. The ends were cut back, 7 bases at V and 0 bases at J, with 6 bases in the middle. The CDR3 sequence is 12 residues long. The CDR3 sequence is CASNRLNTEAFF. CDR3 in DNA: TGTGCCAGCAATAGACTGAACACTGAAGCTTTCTTT.

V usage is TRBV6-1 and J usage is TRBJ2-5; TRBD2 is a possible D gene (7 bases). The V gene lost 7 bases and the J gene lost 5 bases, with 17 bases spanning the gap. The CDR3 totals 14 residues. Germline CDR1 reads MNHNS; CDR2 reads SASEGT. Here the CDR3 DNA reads TGTGCCAGCAAACAAGGGGGGGCATGGGAGACCCAGTACTTC. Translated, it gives CASKQGGAWETQYF.

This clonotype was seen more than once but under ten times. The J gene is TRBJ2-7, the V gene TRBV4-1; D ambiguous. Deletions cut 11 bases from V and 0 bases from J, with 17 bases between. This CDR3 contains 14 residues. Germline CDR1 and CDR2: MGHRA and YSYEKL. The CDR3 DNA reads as TGCGCCGCAGGACGCGAGATAAGCTCCTACGAGCAGTACTTC. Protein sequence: CAAGREISSYEQYF.

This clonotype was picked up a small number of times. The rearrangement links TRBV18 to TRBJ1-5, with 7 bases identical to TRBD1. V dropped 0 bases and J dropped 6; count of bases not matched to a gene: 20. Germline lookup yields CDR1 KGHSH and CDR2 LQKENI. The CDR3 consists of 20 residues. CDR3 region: CASSPPKGARGTEHRQPQHF. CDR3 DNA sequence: TGTGCCAGCTCACCACCGAAGGGTGCGAGGGGGACAGAGCATCGTCAGCCCCAGCATTTT. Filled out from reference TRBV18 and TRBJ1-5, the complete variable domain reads NAGVMQNPRHLVRRRGQEARLRCSPMKGHSHVYWYRQLPEEGLKFMVYLQKENIIDESGMPKERFSAEFPKEGPSILRIQQVVRGDSAAYFCASSPPKGARGTEHRQPQHFGDGTRLSIL.

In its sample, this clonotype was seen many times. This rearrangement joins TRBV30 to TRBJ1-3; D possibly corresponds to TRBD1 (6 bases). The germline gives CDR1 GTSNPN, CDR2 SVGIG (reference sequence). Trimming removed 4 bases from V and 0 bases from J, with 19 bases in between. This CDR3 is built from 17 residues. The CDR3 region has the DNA TGTGCCTGGAAGGCCCTCGGGGGCCCAGACTCTGGAAACACCATATATTTT. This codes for CAWKALGGPDSGNTIYF.

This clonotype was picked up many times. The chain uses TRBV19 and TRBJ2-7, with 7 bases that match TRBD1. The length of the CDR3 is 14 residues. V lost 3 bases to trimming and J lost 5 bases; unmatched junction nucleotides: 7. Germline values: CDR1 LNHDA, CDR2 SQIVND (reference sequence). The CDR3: CASSIPGGQHEQYF. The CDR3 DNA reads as TGTGCCAGTAGTATCCCAGGGGGACAACACGAGCAGTACTTC.

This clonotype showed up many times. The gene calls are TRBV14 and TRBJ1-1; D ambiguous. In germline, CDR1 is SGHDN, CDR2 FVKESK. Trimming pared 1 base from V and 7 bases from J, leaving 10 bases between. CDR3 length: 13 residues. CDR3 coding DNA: TGTGCCAGCAGCCAAGTGGGCAGGTTTGAAGCTTTCTTT. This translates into CASSQVGRFEAFF.